Below are 23 T cell receptor beta chains sequenced from a single sample in a study of blood T cell repertoires in COVID-19 (dated by TCRdb to about 2020). Libraries were prepared through the immunoSEQ multiplex PCR assay. TCRdb took this table from immuneACCESS and kept in-frame rearrangements with V and J called. Such tables lack part of the clones; where checked against another copy, unresolved V genes explain under half of the gap, and the rest is unexplained. The sample contains about 170,000 clones, about 93% of them found a single time. In total, the top ten clones hold approximately 4.6% of the sample. Sequencing was performed on peripheral blood. These receptors all stem from a woman between 50 and 59 years old with acute or convalescent COVID-19.

This sequence joins TRBV28 and TRBJ2-7; the D is unclear. V lost 6 bases, J lost 0 bases, and 9 bases lay in between. This CDR3 contains 13 residues. CDR1 and CDR2 from the germline V gene are MDHEN and SYDVKM. In nucleotides, the CDR3 is TGTGCCAGCAGCGAAGCTAGCTCCTACGAGCAGTACTTC. Its protein product is CASSEASSYEQYF. The full variable domain, its missing parts supplied by reference TRBV28 and TRBJ2-7, is DVKVTQSSRYLVKRTGEKVFLECVQDMDHENMFWYRQDPGLGLRLIYFSYDVKMKEKGDIPEGYSVSREKKERFSLILESASTNQTSMYLCASSEASSYEQYFGPGTRLTVT.

This chain connects TRBV6-5 to TRBJ2-3; D perhaps matches TRBD1 (6 bases). The germline V and J ends were trimmed by 2 bases and 5 bases, with 11 bases remaining between them. The germline gives CDR1 MNHEY, CDR2 SVGAGI. The CDR3 totals 14 residues. This CDR3 reads CASSYGQGIDTQYF. CDR3 sequence (DNA): TGTGCCAGCAGTTACGGCCAGGGGATAGATACGCAGTATTTT.

The chain couples TRBV6-1 to TRBJ1-5; 9 positions agree with TRBD1. Germline loops: CDR1 MNHNS, CDR2 SASEGT. The V and J ends lost 3 bases and 5 bases, in that order; junction bases with no gene match: 5. The CDR3 is 15 amino acids. CDR3 in amino acids: CASSETGGSYQPQHF. As DNA, the CDR3 is TGTGCCAGCAGTGAGACAGGGGGGTCGTATCAGCCCCAGCATTTT.

This sequence joins TRBV19 and TRBJ2-5; 7 nucleotides line up with TRBD2. CDR3 length equals 13 residues. Per the germline V gene, CDR1 is LNHDA and CDR2 is SQIVND (reference sequence). After removal of 7 bases from V and 4 bases from J, the junction contained 6 bases not matched to a gene. CDR3 DNA sequence: TGTGCCAGTACCATCAGCGGGACAGAGACCCAGTACTTC. Amino acids: CASTISGTETQYF.

The genes are TRBV7-9 and TRBJ1-4; 9 bases map to TRBD1. This CDR3 has 15 amino acids. Trimming removed 5 bases from V and 8 bases from J; junction bases left unmatched: 9. Germline loops: CDR1 SEHNR, CDR2 FQNEAQ (reference sequence). CDR3 in amino acids: CASSRRDREREKLFF. CDR3 coding DNA: TGTGCCAGCAGCAGAAGGGACAGGGAAAGGGAAAAACTGTTTTTT. Combining the CDR3 with reference TRBV7-9 and TRBJ1-4 gives the whole variable domain DTGVSQNPRHKITKRGQNVTFRCDPISEHNRLYWYRQTLGQGPEFLTYFQNEAQLEKSRLLSDRFSAERPKGSFSTLEIQRTEQGDSAMYLCASSRRDREREKLFFGSGTQLSVL.

This chain links TRBV19 with TRBJ2-5; D gene unclear. The length of the CDR3 is 13 residues. CDR1 is LNHDA and CDR2 is SQIVND in the germline V gene (reference sequence). Between the trimmed V and J ends, which lost 5 bases and 4 bases, there was a span of 11 bases. For the CDR3, the DNA is TGTGCCAGTAGTTTTGGTTCGGGAGAGACCCAGTACTTC. Its translation: CASSFGSGETQYF.

The chain carries TRBV6-4 and TRBJ1-1; D gene ambiguous. The CDR3 length is 14 residues. Trimming left V 6 bases short and J 6 bases short, with 17 bases between. Germline CDR1 reads MRHNA; CDR2 reads SNTAGT. The CDR3 loop is CASRYRENAPEAFF. As DNA, the CDR3 is TGTGCCAGCAGATATAGGGAGAATGCCCCTGAAGCTTTCTTT.

The chain employs TRBV27 and TRBJ1-2; 10 bases match TRBD1. J was trimmed by 4 bases and V by 6 bases; bases with no gene match: 5. The CDR3 runs 14 residues. CDR1 MNHEY and CDR2 SMNVEV come from the germline V gene (reference sequence). The CDR3: CASSGQGGAYGYTF. The CDR3 DNA reads as TGTGCCAGCAGCGGACAGGGGGGTGCCTATGGCTACACCTTC.

The chain uses TRBV30 and TRBJ1-1; D perhaps matches TRBD1 (5 bases). V lost 4 bases and J 1 base, leaving 7 bases between the germline ends. Germline CDR1 GTSNPN, CDR2 SVGIG (reference sequence). CDR3 length: 12 amino acids. CDR3 sequence (DNA): TGTGCCTGGACCAGGGAGAACACTGAAGCTTTCTTT. The encoded protein is CAWTRENTEAFF.

The chain employs TRBV29-1 and TRBJ1-6; 10 bases map to TRBD1. The CDR3 is 15 residues long. Germline V lookup: CDR1 SQVTM, CDR2 ANQGSEA. V lost 5 bases to trimming and J lost 7 bases; unmatched junction nucleotides: 8. CDR3 residues: CSVKTGGAGNSPLHF. The CDR3, as DNA: TGCAGCGTTAAGACAGGGGGCGCTGGAAATTCACCCCTCCACTTT.

This clone is a singleton in its sample. The gene calls are TRBV4-2 and TRBJ1-1, with D uncertain. V lost 4 bases and J lost 0, with 9 bases in between. The CDR3 consists of 14 residues. Looked up from germline, CDR1 is LGHNA and CDR2 is YNFKEQ. DNA for the CDR3: TGTGCCAGCAGCCCCGGGTCTATGAACACTGAAGCTTTCTTT. Translated: CASSPGSMNTEAFF.

The chain combines TRBV11-2 with TRBJ1-4; no clear D gene. The germline gives CDR1 SGHAT, CDR2 FQNNGV. CDR3 length equals 17 residues. V was shortened by 1 base and J by 4 bases, with 16 bases between the two germline ends. CDR3 protein: CASSLGAAVEGNEKLFF. The CDR3 DNA reads TGTGCCAGCAGCTTAGGAGCGGCAGTTGAGGGTAATGAAAAACTGTTTTTT.

The chain carries TRBV29-1 and TRBJ1-2; D is ambiguous. V shed 4 bases and J shed 7 bases, with 10 bases lying between them. Germline CDR1 SQVTM, CDR2 ANQGSEA. There are 11 residues in the CDR3. Here the CDR3 DNA reads TGCAGCGTTGTGGCAGGTGGTGGCTACACCTTC. It encodes CSVVAGGGYTF.

This chain links TRBV12-3 or TRBV12-4 with TRBJ2-5; D is undetermined. The CDR3 length is 13 residues. Trimming took off 5 bases at V and 1 base at J, with 8 bases between the two ends. CDR3 nucleotide sequence: TGTGCCAGCAGTCAAGACACCCAAGAGACCCAGTACTTC. Translated, it gives CASSQDTQETQYF.

This clone has a handful of counts. This sequence joins TRBV7-9 and TRBJ2-7, with D possibly TRBD1 on 6 matching bases. The CDR3 runs 14 residues. Deletions cut 6 bases from V and 3 bases from J, with 15 bases between. CDR1 is SEHNR and CDR2 is FQNEAQ in the germline V gene (reference sequence). The CDR3 sequence is CASRDSGIDYEQYF. The CDR3 DNA reads TGTGCCAGCAGGGACAGCGGTATAGACTACGAGCAGTACTTC. Filled out from reference TRBV7-9 and TRBJ2-7, the complete variable domain reads DTGVSQNPRHKITKRGQNVTFRCDPISEHNRLYWYRQTLGQGPEFLTYFQNEAQLEKSRLLSDRFSAERPKGSFSTLEIQRTEQGDSAMYLCASRDSGIDYEQYFGPGTRLTVT.

V usage is TRBV4-3 and J usage is TRBJ1-6; 8 bases fit TRBD1. Trimming at V came to 0 bases and at J to 7 bases, leaving 2 bases not matched to a gene. This CDR3 comprises 15 residues. In germline, CDR1 is LGHNA, CDR2 YSLEER. CDR3 DNA sequence: TGCGCCAGCAGCCAAGACAGGGGGCGAAATTCACCCCTCCACTTT. It yields the protein CASSQDRGRNSPLHF.

Written as DNA, the CDR3 is TGTGCCAGCAGTACAGGGTTGTGGCAGTTCTTC. It encodes CASSTGLWQFF. V usage is TRBV6-2 or TRBV6-3 and J usage is TRBJ2-1; TRBD1 is a possible D gene (6 bases). CDR1 MNHEY and CDR2 SVGEGT come from the germline V gene. The V gene lost 5 bases and the J gene lost 12 bases, with 11 bases spanning the gap. This CDR3 comprises 11 residues.

The rearrangement uses TRBV4-1 and TRBJ1-6, with 7 bases matching TRBD1. CDR3 length: 15 amino acids. J was trimmed by 10 bases and V by 3 bases; bases with no gene match: 9. Germline CDR1 is MGHRA and CDR2 is YSYEKL. The chain's CDR3 is CASSHPQGDGSPLHF. CDR3 in DNA: TGCGCCAGCAGCCACCCCCAGGGGGATGGCTCACCCCTCCACTTT.

The CDR3 DNA follows: TGTGCCAGCAGTCCCCAGGGTAAACTCTGGAACGAGCAGTACTTC. The encoded protein is CASSPQGKLWNEQYF. The V gene is TRBV27, the J gene TRBJ2-7; D is possibly TRBD1 (5 bases). This CDR3 spans 15 amino acids. V lost 5 bases and J 5 bases, leaving 19 bases between the germline ends. CDR1 MNHEY and CDR2 SMNVEV come from the germline V gene (reference sequence).

This chain links TRBV9 with TRBJ2-1; TRBD1 might be the D (5 bases). V lost 3 bases and J 7 bases, leaving 11 bases between the germline ends. Germline V lookup: CDR1 SGDLS, CDR2 YYNGEE. The CDR3 runs to 13 residues. The CDR3 protein is CASSGSAGNEQFF. The CDR3, as DNA: TGTGCCAGCAGCGGATCCGCAGGGAATGAGCAGTTCTTC.

The chain employs TRBV24-1 and TRBJ2-5, with a tentative D call TRBD1 (5 bases). Trimming shortened V by 10 bases and J by 5 bases, and 10 bases separated the two germline ends. The germline gives CDR1 KGHDR, CDR2 SFDVKD. This CDR3 has 11 residues. CDR3 in DNA: TGTGCCACGGGGCAAGGCGAGACCCAGTACTTC. It yields the protein CATGQGETQYF.

This chain connects TRBV12-3 or TRBV12-4 to TRBJ2-1, with D unresolved. The CDR3 is made up of 13 amino acids. The ends were cut back, 7 bases at V and 8 bases at J, with 15 bases in the middle. Here the CDR3 reads CASTPGSFDEQFF. In nucleotides, the CDR3 is TGTGCCAGCACCCCCGGGTCCTTCGATGAGCAGTTCTTC.

V usage is TRBV30 and J usage is TRBJ1-1; D is perhaps TRBD1 (5 bases). Germline V CDR1 and CDR2: GTSNPN, SVGIG (reference sequence). The CDR3 is made up of 13 amino acids. V lost 4 bases, J lost 4 bases, and 13 bases lay in between. For the CDR3, the DNA is TGTGCCTGGAACCGAGGGGAGGTCACTGAAGCTTTCTTT. Protein product: CAWNRGEVTEAFF.